The 16 T cell receptor beta chains presented below share a single source sample, sequenced in a study of blood T cell repertoires in COVID-19. Libraries were prepared by immunoSEQ multiplex PCR; TCRdb keeps only in-frame clonotypes and omits some of them. The data show under 300,000 clones, roughly 80% seen once. The source material was peripheral blood. Receptors originate from a human donor with COVID-19, enrolled during active disease. The donor label of this sample is uncertain.

This chain links TRBV7-9 with TRBJ2-1; 9 bases fit TRBD1. The J segment lost 6 bases and the V segment lost 3 bases, leaving 6 bases of the junction unmatched. Germline CDR1 SEHNR, CDR2 FQNEAQ (reference sequence). CDR3 length: 15 amino acids. CDR3 in amino acids: CASSFRDRAVNEQFF. The CDR3 DNA reads as TGTGCCAGCAGCTTTCGGGACAGGGCAGTCAATGAGCAGTTCTTC.

The J gene is TRBJ2-7, the V gene TRBV7-8, with a weak D call TRBD2 (6 bases). Germline loops: CDR1 SGHVS, CDR2 FQNEAQ. Trimming took off 5 bases at V and 2 bases at J, with 10 bases between the two ends. The CDR3 is 13 amino acids. Here the CDR3 DNA reads TGTGCCAGCAGCCCCGGGGGTACCTACGAGCAGTACTTC. Translating gives CASSPGGTYEQYF.

V and J are TRBV28 and TRBJ1-1; D perhaps matches TRBD1 (5 bases). The V end lost 6 bases, the J end lost 7 bases, and 24 bases lay between the germline ends. CDR1 MDHEN and CDR2 SYDVKM come from the germline V gene. The CDR3 has 16 amino acids. The CDR3 region has the DNA TGTGCCAGCAGCCGGGGGGGTGGAGGGCTACAAGATGAAGCTTTCTTT. This gives the protein CASSRGGGGLQDEAFF.

The rearrangement links TRBV3-1 (or the pseudogene TRBV3-2) to TRBJ2-7, with D maybe TRBD1 (5 bases). CDR1 and CDR2 (germline): LGHDT, YNNKEL (reference sequence). V was cut by 4 bases and J by 3 bases, with 13 bases left in between. This CDR3 has 14 amino acids. The DNA of the CDR3 is TGTGCCAGCAGCCCCGGACACACCATCTACGAGCAGTACTTC. Translation gives CASSPGHTIYEQYF.

This clone was observed a single time. The CDR3 DNA sequence: TGTGCCATCAGTGCCGGGACAGAGGGTTCACCCCTCCACTTT. Its translation is CAISAGTEGSPLHF. This chain uses TRBV10-3 with TRBJ1-6; 7 nucleotides agree with TRBD1. This CDR3 has 14 residues. The germline CDR1 and CDR2 sequences are ENHRY and SYGVKD. V shed 4 bases and J 9 bases; nucleotides not matched to a gene: 6.

The sample holds many counts of this clone. This rearrangement joins TRBV5-1 to TRBJ2-5, with D perhaps TRBD2 (5 bases). CDR1 and CDR2 from the germline V gene are SGHRS and YFSETQ. There are 15 residues in the CDR3. V dropped 1 base and J dropped 5 bases, with 15 bases sitting between them. CDR3 sequence: CASSLSSGVGETQYF. The CDR3 DNA sequence: TGCGCCAGCAGCTTGTCATCCGGGGTGGGCGAGACCCAGTACTTC.

This chain links TRBV19 with TRBJ2-1; 7 nucleotides match TRBD1. J gave up 10 bases and V 3 bases, and 6 bases lay outside the gene matches. In germline, CDR1 is LNHDA, CDR2 SQIVND (reference sequence). There are 13 residues in the CDR3. The CDR3 region is CASSMTGSREQFF. The DNA for the CDR3 is TGTGCCAGTAGTATGACAGGGAGTCGGGAGCAGTTCTTC.

The chain uses TRBV5-1 and TRBJ1-5; 7 bases align to TRBD1. Germline V gives CDR1 SGHRS, CDR2 YFSETQ. This CDR3 contains 14 residues. Trimming took 4 bases from V and 5 from J; bases not matched to a gene: 6. The CDR3 loop reads CASSLGDRHQPQHF. CDR3 bases: TGCGCCAGCAGCCTCGGGGACAGACATCAGCCCCAGCATTTT.

The chain employs TRBV19 and TRBJ1-5, with a tentative D call TRBD1 (6 bases). The CDR3 runs 15 residues. Trimming shortened V by 8 bases and J by 0 bases, and 14 bases separated the two germline ends. Germline assignment: CDR1 LNHDA and CDR2 SQIVND (reference sequence). The CDR3 sequence is CASSDSSYSNQPQHF. The CDR3, as DNA: TGTGCCAGTTCGGACAGCTCCTATAGCAATCAGCCCCAGCATTTT.

On this clone: The junction departs from germline at one end; a sequencing error may be responsible. The rearrangement joins TRBV12-3 or TRBV12-4 to TRBJ1-1, with D tentatively TRBD1 (5 bases). This CDR3 has 12 amino acids. CDR3 sequence: CASRPGHPEAFF. CDR3 nucleotides: TGTGCCAGCAGACCCGGACACCCTGAGGCTTTCTTT.

The CDR3 region has the DNA TGTGCCAGCAGCCATAAAGCCGACAGTCACACCGGGGAGCTGTTTTTT. Its protein is CASSHKADSHTGELFF. The chain employs TRBV7-9 and TRBJ2-2, with D perhaps matching TRBD1 (5 bases). From germline, CDR1 is SEHNR and CDR2 FQNEAQ (reference sequence). Trimming removed 5 bases at V and 3 bases at J, with 16 bases between. The CDR3 totals 16 residues.

The chain is built from TRBV4-2 and TRBJ1-6, with D perhaps TRBD1 (6 bases). This CDR3 has 15 amino acids. With 1 base removed from V and 10 bases from J, the gap between germline ends came to 14 bases. Germline values: CDR1 LGHNA, CDR2 YNFKEQ. CDR3 amino acids: CASSQVRSGESPLHF. As DNA, the CDR3 is TGTGCCAGCAGCCAAGTCCGGTCAGGGGAATCACCCCTCCACTTT.

The chain has TRBV5-1 and TRBJ2-3, with D possibly matching TRBD1 (5 bases). The germline V and J ends were trimmed by 2 bases and 2 bases, with 12 bases remaining between them. In germline, CDR1 is SGHRS, CDR2 YFSETQ. CDR3 length: 15 amino acids. CDR3 sequence: CASSFSTATTDTQYF. DNA for the CDR3: TGCGCCAGCAGCTTTTCGACAGCTACCACAGATACGCAGTATTTT.

The V gene is TRBV7-2, the J gene TRBJ2-3; D might be TRBD2 (7 bases). CDR1 and CDR2 from the germline V gene are SGHTA and FQGNSA. The CDR3 runs 15 residues. V lost 5 bases, J lost 6 bases, and 18 bases lay in between. This CDR3 reads CASSGRGGVSDTQYF. CDR3 nucleotide sequence: TGTGCCAGCAGCGGTAGAGGGGGGGTGTCGGATACGCAGTATTTT. Complete variable domain (other parts from reference TRBV7-2 and TRBJ2-3): GAGVSQSPSNKVTEKGKDVELRCDPISGHTALYWYRQSLGQGLEFLIYFQGNSAPDKSGLPSDRFSAERTGGSVSTLTIQRTQQEDSAVYLCASSGRGGVSDTQYFGPGTRLTVL.

This clone was recorded once. This chain links TRBV6-1 with TRBJ2-1, with TRBD1 identical over 10 bases. Germline V lookup: CDR1 MNHNS, CDR2 SASEGT. The CDR3 contains 15 residues. V was pared by 3 bases and J by 12 bases, with 11 bases of the junction left unmatched. CDR3 sequence reads: CASSDPGQGTGVQFF. The DNA of the CDR3 is TGTGCCAGCAGTGACCCGGGACAGGGGACTGGGGTGCAGTTCTTC.

This chain joins TRBV6-2 or TRBV6-3 and TRBJ1-1; 7 bases are shared with TRBD1. Germline values: CDR1 MNHEY, CDR2 SVGEGT. V lost 4 bases to trimming and J lost 6 bases; unmatched junction nucleotides: 11. The CDR3 extends over 15 amino acids. The CDR3 DNA follows: TGTGCCAGCAGTTCCGACGGACAGGTGGGGTCTGAAGCTTTCTTT. Protein: CASSSDGQVGSEAFF.